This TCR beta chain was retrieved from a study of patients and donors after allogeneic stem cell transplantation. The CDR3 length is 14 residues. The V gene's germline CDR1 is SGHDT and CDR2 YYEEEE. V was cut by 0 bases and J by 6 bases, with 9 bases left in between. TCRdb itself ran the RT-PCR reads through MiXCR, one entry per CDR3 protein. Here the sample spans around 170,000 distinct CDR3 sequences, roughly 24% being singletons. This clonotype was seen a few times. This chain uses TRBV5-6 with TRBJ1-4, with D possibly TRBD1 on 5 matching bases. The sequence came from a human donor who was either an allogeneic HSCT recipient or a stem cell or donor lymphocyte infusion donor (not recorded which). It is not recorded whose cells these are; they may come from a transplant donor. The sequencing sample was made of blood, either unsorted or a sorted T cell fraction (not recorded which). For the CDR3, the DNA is TGTGCCAGCAGCTTGGCCAGGGAAGATGAAAAACTGTTTTTT. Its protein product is CASSLAREDEKLFF.